The rows below give T cell receptor beta chains drawn from one sample of a study of T cell responses to AZD1222 COVID-19 vaccine. Sequenced by immunoSEQ multiplex PCR; TCRdb stores in-frame clones only, minus some. The sample contains 200,000 to 250,000 clones, approximately 94% of which appear only once. Sequences were derived from peripheral blood, sampled on day 0 of MenACWY control vaccination. The receptors stem from an adult in good health. The CDR3 runs from the conserved cysteine through the conserved F or W. The D gene is left open where the match is weak. Expanded clones get a size class; other rows say once, few or many, or leave the size out.

j_call | d_call | clone_size | v_call | cdr3_aa | cdr3_nt
TRBJ2-1 | . | . | TRBV12-3/TRBV12-4 | CASGVSLVGQFF | TGTGCCAGTGGGGTTTCCCTAGTCGGGCAGTTCTTC
TRBJ1-1 | TRBD1 | . | TRBV6-5 | CASTPTGEKLEAFF | TGTGCCAGCACCCCGACAGGGGAGAAACTTGAAGCTTTCTTT
TRBJ1-4 | TRBD1 | . | TRBV18 | CASSEQGMYEKLFF | TGTGCCAGCTCAGAACAGGGGATGTACGAAAAACTGTTTTTT
TRBJ2-7 | TRBD2 | . | TRBV6-6 | CASRHSGTSGFYEQYF | TGTGCCAGCAGGCATTCCGGGACTAGCGGGTTCTACGAGCAGTACTTC
TRBJ2-3 | . | once | TRBV29-1 | CSVVWWGMSTDTQYF | TGCAGCGTTGTCTGGTGGGGGATGAGCACAGATACGCAGTATTTT
TRBJ1-2 | TRBD1 | . | TRBV3-1/TRBV3-2 | CASSHWTGGRHGYTF | TGTGCCAGCAGCCATTGGACAGGGGGCCGGCATGGCTACACCTTC
TRBJ2-2 | TRBD1 | once | TRBV30 | CAWSGQGHAGELFF | TGTGCCTGGAGTGGACAGGGTCATGCCGGGGAGCTGTTTTTT
TRBJ1-3 | . | . | TRBV30 | CAWRNSGNTIYF | TGTGCCTGGAGGAACTCTGGAAACACCATATATTTT
TRBJ2-3 | . | . | TRBV7-2 | CASSSRRSTDTQYF | TGTGCCAGCAGCTCACGACGGAGCACAGATACGCAGTATTTT
TRBJ1-1 | . | . | TRBV30 | CAWSARGRHTEAFF | TGTGCCTGGAGTGCCCGGGGGCGGCACACTGAAGCTTTCTTT
TRBJ1-1 | . | . | TRBV6-5 | CASSYFMNTEAFF | TGTGCCAGCAGTTACTTCATGAACACTGAAGCTTTCTTT
TRBJ2-2 | . | few | TRBV5-1 | CASSLVAGGTGELFF | TGCGCCAGCAGCTTAGTTGCCGGGGGCACCGGGGAGCTGTTTTTT
TRBJ1-3 | . | . | TRBV5-5 | CASSLVLSGNTIYF | TGTGCCAGCAGCTTGGTTCTCTCTGGAAACACCATATATTTT
TRBJ2-7 | . | . | TRBV3-1/TRBV3-2 | CASSQGRQSEQYF | TGTGCCAGCAGCCAAGGCCGACAGAGCGAGCAGTACTTC
TRBJ1-2 | TRBD1 | . | TRBV5-1 | CASSEGTGPGYTF | TGCGCCAGCAGTGAAGGGACAGGGCCTGGCTACACCTTC
TRBJ2-5 | . | once | TRBV12-3/TRBV12-4 | CASSRGETQYF | TGTGCCAGCAGTAGAGGGGAGACCCAGTACTTC
TRBJ1-2 | . | once | TRBV30 | CASNRPREYGYTF | TGTGCCTCGAATCGTCCCCGGGAGTATGGCTACACCTTC
TRBJ1-1 | . | . | TRBV14 | CASSQEVREAFF | TGTGCCAGCAGCCAAGAGGTCAGGGAAGCTTTCTTT